These T cell receptor beta chains were read from a single sample in a study of shared clonotypes between healthy human individuals. This table comes from immunoSEQ multiplex PCR, and its TCRdb copy is limited to in-frame clones, with some not included. The data hold about 2.2 million clones, with just over 90% observed a single time. Input material: naive CD8+ T cells from PBMCs. These receptors were collected from a man aged 18-30 years in good health. Some clones in this sample may be carry-over from other donors' samples. Both conserved end residues are part of each CDR3.

v_gene	j_gene	CDR3aa
TRBV11-2	TRBJ1-2	CASSFQTSWGYTF
TRBV7-3	TRBJ2-3	CASSFQGDTQYF
TRBV27	TRBJ1-3	CASSLGGPGNTIYF
TRBV19	TRBJ2-4	CASSIRGDKNIQYF
TRBV28	TRBJ2-7	CASSFRTGGEQYF
TRBV10-3	TRBJ1-2	CAISDRQVNYGYTF
TRBV19	TRBJ1-5	CASRQGRDQPQHF
TRBV6-5	TRBJ1-4	CASSIRVENEKLFF
TRBV11-1	TRBJ2-1	CASSLAPSRDEQFF
TRBV19	TRBJ2-3	CASSILNVRGSADTQYF
TRBV9	-	CASSGGLASYEQYF
TRBV9	TRBJ2-1	CASSAAGTGVNEQFF
TRBV5-1	TRBJ2-2	CASSLAGAAGELFF
TRBV27	TRBJ1-1	CASRERGGVPEAFF
TRBV10-3	TRBJ2-7	CAISELPGTGVYEQYF
TRBV15	TRBJ2-6	CATSSRRDGTPGGANVLTF
TRBV27	TRBJ2-7	CASRLKGQGHYEQYF
TRBV14	TRBJ2-7	CASSPYPRTLRYEQYF
TRBV29-1	TRBJ2-1	CSVVLSNEQFF
TRBV19	TRBJ2-5	CASSTRDRNQETQYF
TRBV4-2	TRBJ2-1	CASSQALGLADYNEQFF
TRBV15	TRBJ2-1	CATSRDGGRQNEQFF
TRBV5-6	TRBJ1-1	CASSLGSTEAFF
TRBV7-9	TRBJ2-1	CASSPTSGSYNEQFF
TRBV9	TRBJ2-5	CASTSSSGSLETQYF
TRBV19	TRBJ2-2	CASSIEGSYTGELFF
TRBV10-3	TRBJ1-1	CAIKDSLHLGAFF
TRBV7-9	TRBJ2-7	CASSLEESENYEQYF
TRBV11-2	TRBJ2-4	CASSLGLAGLAKNIQYF
TRBV10-2	TRBJ2-3	CASSEPTRPYTDTQYF
TRBV7-9	TRBJ2-3	CASSSDRTAVAPDTQYF
TRBV27	TRBJ2-7	CASSQAGSSYEQYF
TRBV11-2	TRBJ2-5	CASSLNRVIETQYF
TRBV5-5	TRBJ2-3	CASSRIGTGGYTDTQYF
TRBV5-6	TRBJ2-2	CASSFGLAGETGELFF
TRBV7-9	TRBJ2-1	CATLSFGKNEQFF
TRBV5-6	TRBJ2-2	CASSFSENTGGLFF
TRBV28	TRBJ2-7	CASSLQGGSYEQYF
TRBV28	TRBJ2-2	CASSLAGITGELFF
TRBV19	TRBJ2-7	CASSISPAAYEQYF
TRBV13	TRBJ2-7	CASSATGTGGYEQYF
TRBV7-6	TRBJ2-2	CASSLGGVRSTGELFF
TRBV5-8	TRBJ1-3	CASSLIGQPSSGNTIYF
TRBV10-3	TRBJ2-7	CAISVSGTYEQYF
TRBV5-5	TRBJ1-4	CASSGRGPTNEKLFF
TRBV11-2	TRBJ2-4	CASRKRGGDPNIQYF
TRBV7-7	TRBJ2-1	CASSLGRVGYNEQFF
TRBV30	TRBJ1-1	CAWSPGNTEAFF
TRBV20-1	TRBJ1-2	CSARSVYGYTF
TRBV11-3	TRBJ2-7	CARRGCCDEQYF
TRBV27	TRBJ2-7	CASSLTPGSHEQYF
TRBV11-2	TRBJ2-1	CASSSREGLAGSSYNEQFF
TRBV28	TRBJ2-2	CASSLRGNTGELFF
TRBV5-1	TRBJ2-7	CASSLAGDPFYEQYF
TRBV15	TRBJ2-5	CATRKDGETQYF
TRBV29-1	TRBJ1-2	CSVVVRDSEASYGYTF
TRBV29-1	TRBJ2-5	CSATGGVETQYF
TRBV9	TRBJ2-7	CASSGATSYEQYF